These 30 T cell receptor beta chains originate from one sample sequenced in a study of identical twins. Each CDR3 protein gets one entry after TCRdb re-called the 5' RACE reads with MiXCR. The sample records some 1,600,000 distinct CDR3 sequences, about 30% being singletons. Sequences were obtained from cord blood. These receptors came from a newborn girl in good health.

This clonotype was seen only a few times. The chain uses TRBV25-1 and TRBJ1-2; D is undetermined. Germline assignment: CDR1 MGHDK and CDR2 SYGVNS. The CDR3 sequence is 12 residues long. Between the trimmed V and J ends, which lost 5 bases and 3 bases, there was a span of 7 bases. CDR3 amino acids: CASSRSYYGYTF. In nucleotides, the CDR3 is TGTGCCAGCAGTCGCAGTTACTATGGCTACACCTTC.

On this clonotype: An end of the junction does not agree with germline; a read error may underlie this. This chain connects TRBV20-1 to TRBJ2-4; D unresolved. TRBJ2-5 explains the end of the DNA better; the J call may be wrong. This CDR3 contains 12 residues. Per germline, CDR1 DFQATT and CDR2 SNEGSKA (reference sequence). CDR3 nucleotides: TGCAGTGCTGGAGATGTTTCGGAGACCCAGTACTTC. This sequence encodes CSAGDVSETQYF.

V is TRBV9 and J is TRBJ2-5; D may be TRBD2 (5 bases). The germline V gene has CDR1 SGDLS and CDR2 YYNGEE. This CDR3 comprises 15 residues. V dropped 3 bases and J dropped 5 bases, with 17 bases sitting between them. CDR3 nucleotide sequence: TGTGCCAGCAGCGCCCGGGCTAACAGAGGGGAGACCCAGTACTTC. Protein product: CASSARANRGETQYF.

This clonotype was seen a few times. V and J are TRBV5-1 and TRBJ2-3, with 8 bases matching TRBD2. CDR3 length: 14 residues. The V segment lost 9 bases and the J segment 2 bases; nucleotides outside the gene matches: 8. CDR1 is SGHRS, CDR2 YFSETQ, per germline. DNA of the CDR3: TGCGCCACCGCCGGGGGGGCGTTCACAGATACGCAGTATTTT. Its translation: CATAGGAFTDTQYF.

The gene calls are TRBV11-2 and TRBJ2-2; 9 bases line up with TRBD1. The CDR3 runs 15 residues. Trimming cost V 7 bases and J 1 base; bases outside gene matches: 4. Germline CDR1 is SGHAT and CDR2 is FQNNGV. This chain's CDR3 is CASTGQGLNTGELFF. In DNA form, the CDR3 reads TGTGCCAGCACCGGACAGGGGTTGAACACCGGGGAGCTGTTTTTT.

This sequence joins TRBV12-3 or TRBV12-4 and TRBJ1-2; no clear D gene. The CDR3 is 13 residues long. V lost 6 bases and J 6 bases, leaving 14 bases between the germline ends. The DNA for the CDR3 is TGTGCCAGCAGACTGCGATGGGAGGATGGCTACACCTTC. Amino acid sequence: CASRLRWEDGYTF.

This clonotype occurred a few times. The rearrangement uses TRBV6-5 and TRBJ2-1; 13 bases are shared with TRBD2. CDR1 is MNHEY and CDR2 is SVGAGI in the germline V gene. V trimming: 2 bases; J trimming: 4 bases; junction bases outside the gene matches: 2. The CDR3 runs to 16 residues. The CDR3 loop is CASSYQGLAGYNEQFF. CDR3 sequence (DNA): TGTGCCAGCAGTTACCAGGGACTAGCGGGATACAATGAGCAGTTCTTC.

This clonotype was seen more than once but under ten times. This rearrangement joins TRBV7-9 to TRBJ2-1, with D unresolved. V lost 5 bases and J 5 bases, leaving 28 bases between the germline ends. CDR1 and CDR2 from the germline V gene are SEHNR and FQNEAQ (reference sequence). The CDR3 has 19 amino acids. This chain's CDR3 is CASSPRLLTRRDRHNEQFF. The DNA for the CDR3 is TGTGCCAGCAGCCCACGGCTACTTACCCGGAGAGACCGACACAATGAGCAGTTCTTC.

This clonotype has a handful of counts. This chain joins TRBV6-2 or TRBV6-3 and TRBJ1-5; weak D call: TRBD1 (5 bases). Germline lookup yields CDR1 MNHEY and CDR2 SVGEGT. This CDR3 has 17 residues. V was trimmed by 6 bases and J by 2 bases, leaving 20 bases between them. For the CDR3, the DNA is TGTGCCAGCAGATTGTCGGATGGAGAGGGGCGCAATCAGCCCCAGCATTTT. It encodes CASRLSDGEGRNQPQHF.

This clonotype occurred a few times. The chain combines TRBV2 with TRBJ2-1; D possibly uses TRBD1 or TRBD2 (5 bases each). Germline V gene data show CDR1 as SNHLY and CDR2 as FYNNEI. This CDR3 is 16 amino acids long. Deletions cut 4 bases from V and 9 bases from J, with 22 bases between. The CDR3 DNA follows: TGTGCCAGCAGTGGGCCCTCTGGGCAGGGAGCCAGTGAGCAGTTCTTC. This sequence encodes CASSGPSGQGASEQFF.

The chain carries TRBV20-1 and TRBJ2-1, with 9 bases matching TRBD2. Germline V gene sequence: CDR1 DFQATT, CDR2 SNEGSKA (reference sequence). V was pared by 0 bases and J by 3 bases, with 15 bases of the junction left unmatched. There are 19 residues in the CDR3. The CDR3 DNA reads as TGCAGTGCTAGAGAAACGTTGCGGGGGGGCCTGATGAGCTACAATGAGCAGTTCTTC. Amino acid sequence: CSARETLRGGLMSYNEQFF.

This clonotype was counted a single time. J is TRBJ2-3 and V is TRBV24-1; possible D gene TRBD1, 5 bases. The CDR3 is 15 residues long. V lost 6 bases and J lost 3, with 15 bases in between. Germline V CDR1 and CDR2: KGHDR, SFDVKD. The CDR3 DNA reads as TGTGCCACCAGTACGGCAGGGCCGAGGACAGATACGCAGTATTTT. Its protein is CATSTAGPRTDTQYF.

V gene TRBV28 combines with J gene TRBJ2-7; 9 nucleotides line up with TRBD2. There are 15 residues in the CDR3. Germline CDR1 and CDR2: MDHEN and SYDVKM. J lost 3 bases, V lost 6 bases, and 9 bases had no gene match. In DNA form, the CDR3 reads TGTGCCAGCAGAGTAGTAGCGGGAGTGGGCTACGAGCAGTACTTC. Its protein product is CASRVVAGVGYEQYF.

This clonotype was seen only a few times. The CDR3 nucleotides are TGTGCCAGCAGCTTAGTGGCCGGACAGGCGAGCTATGGCTACACCTTC. Its translation is CASSLVAGQASYGYTF. J is TRBJ1-2 and V is TRBV7-9, with 7 bases that match TRBD1. V trimming: 1 base; J trimming: 4 bases; junction bases outside the gene matches: 9. The CDR3 contains 16 residues. Germline V lookup: CDR1 SEHNR, CDR2 FQNEAQ (reference sequence).

This clonotype was detected a few times. CDR3 nucleotide sequence: TGTGCCAGCAGCCAAGATACTAGCGGGGTCTCCTACGAGCAGTACTTC. This translates into CASSQDTSGVSYEQYF. This sequence joins TRBV4-2 and TRBJ2-7; TRBD2 agrees at 10 bases. Germline V lookup: CDR1 LGHNA, CDR2 YNFKEQ. The trim removed 0 bases at V and 0 bases at J, leaving 2 bases unmatched. The CDR3 sequence is 16 residues long.

The rearrangement joins TRBV7-2 to TRBJ2-3; weak D call: TRBD2 (5 bases). The CDR3 runs to 15 residues. Germline V gives CDR1 SGHTA, CDR2 FQGNSA. V was trimmed by 4 bases and J by 2 bases, leaving 13 bases between them. In DNA, the CDR3 is TGTGCCAGCAGCTGGACGGGGTACCCCACAGATACGCAGTATTTT. It translates to CASSWTGYPTDTQYF.

This clonotype turned up a few times. The junction and the germline gene differ at one end; a read error may be behind it. The chain combines TRBV5-1 with TRBJ2-5; either TRBD1 or TRBD2 may supply D (5 bases each). The length of the CDR3 is 14 residues. Germline V gene sequence: CDR1 SGHRS, CDR2 YFSETQ. CDR3 protein: CASSPQGDEETLYF. DNA for the CDR3: TGCGCCAGCAGCCCTCAGGGAGACGAAGAGACCCTGTACTTC.

This clonotype turned up a few times. The chain couples TRBV28 to TRBJ2-1; 10 nucleotides align to TRBD2. Germline trimming cut 3 bases from V and 3 bases from J; bases unmatched to any gene: 5. This CDR3 is built from 16 residues. Germline V lookup: CDR1 MDHEN, CDR2 SYDVKM. CDR3 nucleotides: TGTGCCAGCAGTTTGTCGGCTAGCGGGGGCTACAATGAGCAGTTCTTC. Residues: CASSLSASGGYNEQFF.

The chain joins TRBV5-8 to TRBJ2-7, with D unresolved. In germline, CDR1 is SGHTS, CDR2 YDEGEE. Trimming took 0 bases from V and 12 from J, leaving 7 bases between them. The CDR3 has 10 amino acids. CDR3 protein: CASSLAWSYF. In DNA, the CDR3 is TGTGCCAGCAGCTTGGCCTGGTCGTACTTC.

This clonotype was seen only a few times. V and J are TRBV20-1 and TRBJ2-5, with D possibly TRBD2 on 6 matching bases. With 3 bases removed from V and 2 bases from J, the gap between germline ends came to 22 bases. This CDR3 has 17 amino acids. Germline assignment: CDR1 DFQATT and CDR2 SNEGSKA (reference sequence). CDR3 in amino acids: CSASAFRASAVQETQYF. CDR3 sequence (DNA): TGCAGTGCTAGTGCTTTTCGGGCTAGCGCAGTACAAGAGACCCAGTACTTC.

CDR3 nucleotide sequence: TGTGCCAGCAGTTACAGACCGGGGGGGACCCAGTACTTC. It codes for CASSYRPGGTQYF. The V and J genes are TRBV6-6 and TRBJ2-5; 7 bases are a match to TRBD2. Germline V gene sequence: CDR1 MNHNY, CDR2 SVGAGI (reference sequence). The V gene end was trimmed by 2 bases and the J gene end by 7 bases; junction bases not matched to a gene: 4. CDR3 length: 13 residues.

In its sample, this clonotype was seen a few times. This chain uses TRBV3-1 with TRBJ2-7; D perhaps matches TRBD1 (5 bases). The length of the CDR3 is 13 residues. Trimming removed 3 bases at V and 3 bases at J, with 9 bases between. Germline assignment: CDR1 LGHDT and CDR2 YNNKEL (reference sequence). The CDR3 region has the DNA TGTGCCAGCAGCCAGGTAACAGGCTACGAGCAGTACTTC. Translating it yields CASSQVTGYEQYF.

The chain couples TRBV20-1 to TRBJ1-5; 10 bases align to TRBD1. This CDR3 is 15 amino acids long. J lost 0 bases, V lost 1 base, and 0 bases had no gene match. Per germline, CDR1 DFQATT and CDR2 SNEGSKA (reference sequence). CDR3 nucleotide sequence: TGCAGTGCTAGAGGGGACAGGGGTAGCAATCAGCCCCAGCATTTT. Translation gives CSARGDRGSNQPQHF.

This sequence joins TRBV2 and TRBJ2-3; perhaps TRBD2 as D (6 bases). Per the germline V gene, CDR1 is SNHLY and CDR2 is FYNNEI. This CDR3 spans 16 amino acids. Trimming stripped 0 bases from V and 2 bases from J, with 12 bases between. The CDR3 nucleotides read TGTGCCAGCAGTGAAGCGTGGGGGGTGCTCACAGATACGCAGTATTTT. Encoded protein: CASSEAWGVLTDTQYF.

The chain couples TRBV7-8 to TRBJ2-1; TRBD2 is a possible D gene (5 bases). Germline V CDR1 and CDR2: SGHVS, FQNEAQ. V was trimmed by 4 bases and J by 5 bases, leaving 18 bases between them. CDR3 length equals 16 residues. The DNA for the CDR3 is TGTGCCAGCAGCTCCAGGCGGGTAGGAAGGCACAATGAGCAGTTCTTC. Translation: CASSSRRVGRHNEQFF.

The chain carries TRBV27 and TRBJ2-7; TRBD2 aligns across 10 bases. V lost 5 bases, J lost 1 base, and 5 bases stayed unmatched. The CDR3 is made up of 15 amino acids. CDR1 and CDR2 from the germline V gene are MNHEY and SMNVEV (reference sequence). CDR3 residues: CASSGPGLASYEQYF. The CDR3 DNA reads TGTGCCAGCAGTGGGCCGGGACTAGCGTCCTACGAGCAGTACTTC.

The V gene is TRBV20-1, the J gene TRBJ1-1, with 9 positions matching TRBD1. Trimming cost V 2 bases and J 0 bases; bases outside gene matches: 7. Germline values: CDR1 DFQATT, CDR2 SNEGSKA (reference sequence). CDR3 size: 16 residues. As DNA, the CDR3 is TGCAGTGCTAGACCTCCCGGGACAGGGTTGAACACTGAAGCTTTCTTT. Translated: CSARPPGTGLNTEAFF.

This chain joins TRBV10-3 and TRBJ1-4; 10 bases are shared with TRBD1. This CDR3 contains 15 residues. CDR1 and CDR2 from the germline V gene are ENHRY and SYGVKD. J gave up 2 bases and V 4 bases, and 1 base lay outside the gene matches. DNA for the CDR3: TGTGCCATCAGTGGACAGGGGGCGACTAATGAAAAACTGTTTTTT. Protein product: CAISGQGATNEKLFF.

The chain employs TRBV10-2 and TRBJ2-5, with 7 bases aligning to TRBD2. The CDR3 totals 18 residues. Trimming removed 3 bases from V and 5 bases from J; junction bases left unmatched: 18. In germline, CDR1 is WSHSY, CDR2 SAAADI. CDR3 bases: TGCGCCAGCAGTGACTTTTCTGGTAGCGGGTGGGTAGGGGAGACCCAGTACTTC. This codes for CASSDFSGSGWVGETQYF.

This clonotype was counted once. The J gene is TRBJ2-1, the V gene TRBV5-1, with 8 bases matching TRBD2. CDR3 length: 17 residues. Trimming cost V 4 bases and J 9 bases; bases outside gene matches: 18. Per germline, CDR1 SGHRS and CDR2 YFSETQ. The CDR3 protein is CASSPPGKAGVTGEQFF. In nucleotides, the CDR3 is TGCGCCAGCAGCCCCCCAGGGAAAGCGGGAGTAACCGGTGAGCAGTTCTTC.